A single sample is the source of the 10 T cell receptor beta chains below, sequenced in a study of CD8 T cells in ankylosing spondylitis. TCRdb used MiXCR to reprocess the 5' RACE reads, holding one entry per CDR3 protein. This sample has some 150,000 distinct CDR3 sequences, with about 42% found just once. The source material was synovial fluid, either unsorted or a sorted T cell fraction (not recorded which). All receptors come from a male donor with ankylosing spondylitis.

The chain employs TRBV27 and TRBJ2-1; possibly TRBD2 for D (5 bases). CDR3 length: 12 amino acids. Germline-derived CDR1 and CDR2 are MNHEY and SMNVEV (reference sequence). The V end lost 5 bases, the J end lost 9 bases, and 11 bases lay between the germline ends. In DNA form, the CDR3 reads TGTGCCAGCAGTCCGGACTTCCTTGAGCAGTTCTTC. Translated: CASSPDFLEQFF.

The V call is TRBV7-8, the J call TRBJ2-7; 7 nucleotides match TRBD2. Per germline, CDR1 SGHVS and CDR2 FQNEAQ. There are 13 residues in the CDR3. Germline trimming cut 0 bases from V and 4 bases from J; bases unmatched to any gene: 0. The CDR3 loop reads CASSLAREYEQYF. CDR3 DNA sequence: TGTGCCAGCAGCTTAGCGCGGGAGTACGAGCAGTACTTC. Full variable domain (rest looked up from reference TRBV7-8 and TRBJ2-7): GAGVSQSPRYKVAKRGQDVALRCDPISGHVSLFWYQQALGQGPEFLTYFQNEAQLDKSGLPSDRFFAERPEGSVSTLKIQRTQQEDSAVYLCASSLAREYEQYFGPGTRLTVT.

The table lists this clonotype with a few counts. The chain carries TRBV5-1 and TRBJ2-1; 9 positions match TRBD2. Germline CDR1 SGHRS, CDR2 YFSETQ. Germline trimming cut 1 base from V and 2 bases from J; bases unmatched to any gene: 1. The CDR3 sequence is 15 residues long. The CDR3 region has the DNA TGCGCCAGCAGCTTGAGCGGGGGGCCCTACAATGAGCAGTTCTTC. It translates to CASSLSGGPYNEQFF. The entire variable domain, with the rest obtained from reference TRBV5-1 and TRBJ2-1, is as follows: KAGVTQTPRYLIKTRGQQVTLSCSPISGHRSVSWYQQTPGQGLQFLFEYFSETQRNKGNFPGRFSGRQFSNSRSEMNVSTLELGDSALYLCASSLSGGPYNEQFFGPGTRLTVL.

The chain combines TRBV11-2 with TRBJ1-1; D is unresolved. CDR3 length: 13 residues. Germline CDR1 is SGHAT and CDR2 is FQNNGV. Trimming cost V 3 bases and J 4 bases, with 9 bases left between them. The CDR3 loop reads CASSLWAGTEAFF. CDR3 bases: TGTGCCAGCAGCTTGTGGGCGGGCACTGAAGCTTTCTTT.

This chain joins TRBV7-2 and TRBJ1-1; tentatively, D is TRBD1 (5 bases). V was clipped by 5 bases and J by 3 bases, with 19 bases between them. Looked up from germline, CDR1 is SGHTA and CDR2 is FQGNSA. This CDR3 has 16 amino acids. DNA of the CDR3: TGTGCCAGCAGCCAGCCTCGACGGGTAGGGGACACTGAAGCTTTCTTT. Translation gives CASSQPRRVGDTEAFF. Using reference TRBV7-2 and TRBJ1-1 for the parts outside the CDR3, the full variable domain is GAGVSQSPSNKVTEKGKDVELRCDPISGHTALYWYRQSLGQGLEFLIYFQGNSAPDKSGLPSDRFSAERTGGSVSTLTIQRTQQEDSAVYLCASSQPRRVGDTEAFFGQGTRLTVV.

This clonotype was found a few times. The chain is built from TRBV18 and TRBJ2-3; D may match TRBD1 or TRBD2 (5 bases each). CDR3 length: 15 amino acids. V was trimmed by 6 bases and J by 0 bases, leaving 13 bases between them. Germline values: CDR1 KGHSH, CDR2 LQKENI. DNA of the CDR3: TGTGCCAGCTCCAGGGACGCATTTAGCACAGATACGCAGTATTTT. Translating gives CASSRDAFSTDTQYF.

The genes are TRBV7-3 and TRBJ2-1, with 11 bases lining up with TRBD2. Germline V gene data show CDR1 as SGHTA and CDR2 as FQGTGA. V lost 5 bases and J lost 9; bases outside the gene matches: 12. This CDR3 is built from 16 residues. In nucleotides, the CDR3 is TGTGCCAGCAGCCAAGGGGCTAGCGGGGGGTTGATTGAGCAGTTCTTC. Translating it yields CASSQGASGGLIEQFF. The variable domain in full, with the rest retrieved from reference TRBV7-3 and TRBJ2-1, is GAGVSQTPSNKVTEKGKYVELRCDPISGHTALYWYRQSLGQGPEFLIYFQGTGAADDSGLPNDRFFAVRPEGSVSTLKIQRTERGDSAVYLCASSQGASGGLIEQFFGPGTRLTVL.

This clonotype has just a few counts. The chain joins TRBV12-3 or TRBV12-4 to TRBJ2-1, with D possibly TRBD2 on 6 matching bases. Trimming took 8 bases from V and 0 from J, leaving 11 bases between them. CDR3 length equals 14 residues. CDR3 in amino acids: CASSDGGSYNEQFF. CDR3 nucleotide sequence: TGTGCCAGCTCGGACGGGGGCTCCTACAATGAGCAGTTCTTC.

This clonotype was seen only a few times. The chain's CDR3 is CASSWGPRIHSYEQYF. As DNA, the CDR3 is TGTGCCAGCAGTTGGGGTCCCAGGATACACTCCTACGAGCAGTACTTC. The chain links TRBV12-3 or TRBV12-4 to TRBJ2-7; D is unresolved. CDR3 size: 16 residues. Trimming shortened V by 4 bases and J by 0 bases, and 16 bases separated the two germline ends.

The J gene is TRBJ2-5, the V gene TRBV4-2, with TRBD2 matching 15 bases. In germline, CDR1 is LGHNA, CDR2 YNFKEQ. The junction had 4 bases not matched to a gene; V was cut back by 3 bases and J by 5 bases. The CDR3 has 16 residues. The CDR3 bases are TGTGCCAGCAGCCATGGGACTAGCGGGAGGAGGGAGACCCAGTACTTC. Protein product: CASSHGTSGRRETQYF.